The 26 T cell receptor beta chains given below trace back to one sample, sequenced in a study of blood T cell repertoires in COVID-19. The method was immunoSEQ multiplex PCR; TCRdb's version includes in-frame clones alone and lacks a portion of them. The sample yields 150,000 to 200,000 clones, 88% seen once. Sequenced sample: PBMCs or T cells enriched from blood (not recorded which). The receptors shown here come from a woman aged 18-30 years who had recovered from COVID-19.

This CDR3 reads CASSRVVGGNTEAFF. In DNA form, the CDR3 reads TGCGCCAGCAGTCGCGTCGTAGGGGGGAACACTGAAGCTTTCTTT. The chain carries TRBV5-1 and TRBJ1-1; TRBD1 is a possible D gene (6 bases). V was trimmed by 5 bases and J by 1 base, leaving 15 bases between them. CDR1 and CDR2 from the germline V gene are SGHRS and YFSETQ. The CDR3 loop spans 15 amino acids. Full variable domain (remainder filled in from reference TRBV5-1 and TRBJ1-1): KAGVTQTPRYLIKTRGQQVTLSCSPISGHRSVSWYQQTPGQGLQFLFEYFSETQRNKGNFPGRFSGRQFSNSRSEMNVSTLELGDSALYLCASSRVVGGNTEAFFGQGTRLTVV.

The chain is built from TRBV3-1 (or the pseudogene TRBV3-2) and TRBJ1-5; a possible D gene is TRBD1 (6 bases). The ends were cut back, 0 bases at V and 3 bases at J, with 9 bases in the middle. There are 15 residues in the CDR3. Germline loops: CDR1 LGHDT, CDR2 YNNKEL (reference sequence). The CDR3 loop reads CASSQDGGANQPQHF. The CDR3 coding sequence is TGTGCCAGCAGCCAAGATGGGGGGGCCAATCAGCCCCAGCATTTT.

This chain links TRBV25-1 with TRBJ2-1, with D maybe TRBD1 (5 bases). From germline, CDR1 is MGHDK and CDR2 SYGVNS. The CDR3 is 16 residues long. V was shortened by 4 bases and J by 3 bases, with 16 bases between the two germline ends. The CDR3 bases are TGTGCCAGCAGTGTTTTAGAGACAGCGAACTACAATGAGCAGTTCTTC. Its translation: CASSVLETANYNEQFF. The whole variable domain, remainder taken from reference TRBV25-1 and TRBJ2-1, is EADIYQTPRYLVIGTGKKITLECSQTMGHDKMYWYQQDPGMELHLIHYSYGVNSTEKGDLSSESTVSRIRTEHFPLTLESARPSHTSQYLCASSVLETANYNEQFFGPGTRLTVL.

The rearrangement joins TRBV28 to TRBJ2-1; 12 nucleotides match TRBD2. CDR1 and CDR2 from the germline V gene are MDHEN and SYDVKM. After removal of 4 bases from V and 4 bases from J, the junction contained 2 bases not matched to a gene. This CDR3 comprises 15 residues. CDR3 amino acids: CASSSLAGGYNEQFF. The CDR3 DNA sequence: TGTGCCAGCAGTTCTCTAGCGGGGGGGTACAATGAGCAGTTCTTC.

This CDR3 reads CASSQVLSPIKETQYF. DNA of the CDR3: TGCGCCAGCAGCCAGGTTCTGAGTCCGATTAAAGAGACCCAGTACTTC. The chain carries TRBV5-1 and TRBJ2-5; D is unresolved. This CDR3 is 16 amino acids long. The germline CDR1 and CDR2 sequences are SGHRS and YFSETQ. Trimming pared 4 bases from V and 3 bases from J, leaving 19 bases between.

V is TRBV27 and J is TRBJ2-1; TRBD2 aligns across 10 bases. Germline CDR1 MNHEY, CDR2 SMNVEV (reference sequence). V gave up 1 base and J gave up 8 bases; unmatched junction bases: 17. CDR3 length: 19 amino acids. In nucleotides, the CDR3 is TGTGCCAGCAGTTTATGGGGCAGGGTGCCTAGCGGGGGAGAGGATGAGCAGTTCTTC. Its protein is CASSLWGRVPSGGEDEQFF.

This clone was seen a few times. The chain joins TRBV5-3 to TRBJ2-7; 7 nucleotides line up with TRBD1. TRBV5-3 is sorted into the ORF group, with uncertain function. This CDR3 has 15 residues. The J segment lost 3 bases and the V segment lost 3 bases, leaving 9 bases of the junction unmatched. The CDR3 spells CARSSSGTAFYEQYF. For the CDR3, the DNA is TGTGCCAGAAGCTCCTCCGGGACAGCCTTCTACGAGCAGTACTTC.

The chain has TRBV18 and TRBJ2-7; a possible D gene is TRBD2 (6 bases). From germline, CDR1 is KGHSH and CDR2 LQKENI. The CDR3 is 16 residues long. V lost 0 bases and J 2 bases, leaving 14 bases between the germline ends. The CDR3 is CASSPPAGRTTYEQYF. The DNA of the CDR3 is TGTGCCAGCTCACCACCTGCGGGGAGGACTACCTACGAGCAGTACTTC.

This chain connects TRBV10-3 to TRBJ1-4; D might be TRBD1 (6 bases). The CDR3 covers 13 residues. CDR1 is ENHRY, CDR2 SYGVKD, per germline. Trimming took 4 bases from V and 7 from J, leaving 10 bases between them. The CDR3 DNA reads TGTGCCATCAGTGTAGGGGGTGGTGAAAAACTGTTTTTT. Translating it yields CAISVGGGEKLFF.

The rearrangement uses TRBV28 and TRBJ2-1; D is possibly TRBD2 (5 bases). The V gene's germline CDR1 is MDHEN and CDR2 SYDVKM. The CDR3 consists of 15 residues. Trimming removed 2 bases at V and 1 base at J, with 9 bases between. The CDR3 loop reads CASSLKRSSYNEQFF. The CDR3 region has the DNA TGTGCCAGCAGTTTAAAGCGGTCATCCTACAATGAGCAGTTCTTC.

The genes are TRBV12-5 and TRBJ1-4, with D perhaps TRBD1 (5 bases). V shed 0 bases and J shed 4 bases, with 15 bases lying between them. CDR3 length: 17 residues. Germline values: CDR1 LGHNT, CDR2 FRNRAP. CDR3 loop: CASGLVTDSQGNEKLFF. CDR3 in DNA: TGTGCTAGTGGTTTGGTAACCGACAGCCAGGGTAATGAAAAACTGTTTTTT. Filled out from reference TRBV12-5 and TRBJ1-4, the complete variable domain reads DARVTQTPRHKVTEMGQEVTMRCQPILGHNTVFWYRQTMMQGLELLAYFRNRAPLDDSGMPKDRFSAEMPDATLATLKIQPSEPRDSAVYFCASGLVTDSQGNEKLFFGSGTQLSVL.

The chain recombines TRBV28 with TRBJ1-1, with TRBD1 as a possible D gene (6 bases). CDR3 length: 11 amino acids. CDR1 and CDR2 from the germline V gene are MDHEN and SYDVKM. The CDR3, as DNA: TGTGCGATAAGAGAAGGGGGTGTAGCTTTCTTT. Its protein product is CAIREGGVAFF.

The chain carries TRBV3-1 (or the pseudogene TRBV3-2) and TRBJ2-7; the match to TRBD1 covers 8 bases. This CDR3 has 15 amino acids. The V gene end was trimmed by 2 bases and the J gene end by 5 bases; junction bases not matched to a gene: 8. The germline V gene encodes CDR1 LGHDT and CDR2 YNNKEL (reference sequence). Written as DNA, the CDR3 is TGTGCCAGCAGCCAACCCACGACAGGGGACCACGAGCAGTACTTC. It encodes CASSQPTTGDHEQYF.

The rearrangement uses TRBV24-1 and TRBJ2-3, with D maybe TRBD2 (7 bases). CDR1 and CDR2 from the germline V gene are KGHDR and SFDVKD. The CDR3 has 17 amino acids. V was pared by 4 bases and J by 3 bases, with 19 bases between. The CDR3 nucleotides are TGTGCCACCAGTGACCCCAGACAGGACGGGAGGACAGATACGCAGTATTTT. The encoded protein is CATSDPRQDGRTDTQYF.

The rearrangement links TRBV7-8 to TRBJ2-3, with a possible D match to TRBD1 (5 bases). V was clipped by 6 bases and J by 6 bases, with 22 bases between them. This CDR3 has 16 residues. In germline, CDR1 is SGHVS, CDR2 FQNEAQ. In DNA form, the CDR3 reads TGTGCCAGCAGACCTTCTTTCAGGGAAGAATCGGATACGCAGTATTTT. This gives the protein CASRPSFREESDTQYF.

V usage is TRBV7-9 and J usage is TRBJ1-1; 9 positions match TRBD1. The CDR3 loop spans 12 amino acids. The V gene end was trimmed by 5 bases and the J gene end by 10 bases; junction bases not matched to a gene: 5. CDR1 SEHNR and CDR2 FQNEAQ come from the germline V gene (reference sequence). CDR3 nucleotide sequence: TGTGCCAGCAGCCCCTCGGACAGGGGAGCTTTCTTT. As protein: CASSPSDRGAFF.

The rearrangement links TRBV6-5 to TRBJ1-5, with D maybe TRBD1 (5 bases). Germline V lookup: CDR1 MNHEY, CDR2 SVGAGI. This CDR3 is built from 14 residues. The V and J ends lost 2 bases and 8 bases respectively, with 13 bases between them. The CDR3, as DNA: TGTGCCAGCAGTTACGCTGGGGGGGGGAAGCCCCAGCATTTT. Residues: CASSYAGGGKPQHF.

The J gene is TRBJ1-3, the V gene TRBV6-5; D is unresolved. Germline CDR1 is MNHEY and CDR2 is SVGAGI. With 5 bases removed from V and 0 bases from J, the gap between germline ends came to 8 bases. This CDR3 region has 14 residues. The CDR3 here is CASSIESSGNTIYF. The CDR3 DNA is TGTGCCAGCAGTATAGAAAGCTCTGGAAACACCATATATTTT.

V is TRBV6-5 and J is TRBJ2-7; 7 bases agree with TRBD1. There are 14 residues in the CDR3. The germline CDR1 and CDR2 sequences are MNHEY and SVGAGI. V was pared by 4 bases and J by 2 bases, with 5 bases of the junction left unmatched. CDR3 in DNA: TGTGCCAGCAGTTCCACACAGGGGACCTACGAGCAGTACTTC. It yields the protein CASSSTQGTYEQYF.

CDR3 DNA sequence: TGTGCCAGCAGTTTATTCGCCCTACTAGCGGGAGGGCCGGGGGATACGCAGTATTTT. Protein: CASSLFALLAGGPGDTQYF. The chain recombines TRBV28 with TRBJ2-3; 13 bases line up with TRBD2. V was clipped by 1 base and J by 6 bases; unmatched bases: 13. This CDR3 spans 19 amino acids. CDR1 is MDHEN and CDR2 is SYDVKM in the germline V gene.

The chain's CDR3 is CASSQDRRAGGITGELFF. In DNA, the CDR3 is TGCGCCAGCAGCCAAGATCGACGGGCGGGAGGAATTACCGGGGAGCTGTTTTTT. This chain links TRBV4-1 with TRBJ2-2; TRBD2 agrees at 8 bases. Per the germline V gene, CDR1 is MGHRA and CDR2 is YSYEKL. This CDR3 comprises 18 residues. V lost 0 bases to trimming and J lost 5 bases; unmatched junction nucleotides: 11.

The gene calls are TRBV19 and TRBJ1-2; D may be TRBD1 (5 bases). The CDR3 covers 16 residues. V lost 2 bases and J 2 bases, leaving 15 bases between the germline ends. Germline V gives CDR1 LNHDA, CDR2 SQIVND (reference sequence). The CDR3: CASSIRAAGPNYGYTF. In nucleotides, the CDR3 is TGTGCCAGTAGTATAAGGGCTGCAGGGCCGAACTATGGCTACACCTTC.

The chain links TRBV30 to TRBJ1-1; 9 nucleotides line up with TRBD1. CDR1 is GTSNPN, CDR2 SVGIG, per germline (reference sequence). CDR3 length: 14 residues. Trimming cost V 6 bases and J 8 bases; bases outside gene matches: 13. CDR3: CACIANTGGDEAFF. For the CDR3, the DNA is TGTGCCTGCATAGCCAATACAGGGGGCGACGAAGCTTTCTTT.

The rearrangement uses TRBV28 and TRBJ2-7; 11 bases align to TRBD2. Germline V gene sequence: CDR1 MDHEN, CDR2 SYDVKM. V was pared by 5 bases and J by 0 bases, with 3 bases of the junction left unmatched. CDR3 length equals 15 residues. CDR3 sequence reads: CASSQTSGSSYEQYF. The CDR3 DNA reads as TGTGCCAGCAGTCAAACTAGCGGGAGCTCCTACGAGCAGTACTTC. The full variable domain, rest sourced from reference TRBV28 and TRBJ2-7, is DVKVTQSSRYLVKRTGEKVFLECVQDMDHENMFWYRQDPGLGLRLIYFSYDVKMKEKGDIPEGYSVSREKKERFSLILESASTNQTSMYLCASSQTSGSSYEQYFGPGTRLTVT.

This rearrangement joins TRBV6-5 to TRBJ2-7; weak D call: TRBD1 (5 bases). Germline values: CDR1 MNHEY, CDR2 SVGAGI. The V end was cut by 6 bases, the J end by 0 bases, with 18 bases between. The CDR3 is made up of 16 amino acids. CDR3 coding DNA: TGTGCCAGCAGATACCCCACTCAGGGTCCCTCCTACGAGCAGTACTTC. Translation: CASRYPTQGPSYEQYF.

The rearrangement links TRBV24-1 to TRBJ2-1; D might be TRBD2 (5 bases). The CDR3 runs to 12 residues. Germline CDR1 and CDR2: KGHDR and SFDVKD. V was shortened by 0 bases and J by 10 bases, with 6 bases between the two germline ends. CDR3 sequence reads: CATSDLGGEQFF. The DNA of the CDR3 is TGTGCCACCAGTGATTTGGGAGGAGAGCAGTTCTTC.